This TCR beta chain is drawn from a study of cytomegalovirus exposure and HLA in healthy donors. This clone has more than one count but fewer than ten. Its antigen is unidentified. This specimen includes other DNA sequences encoding the same CDR3. Use of 60 Vbeta and 13 Jbeta primers characterized the PCR. In the authors' workflow: In a later analysis, around 87 million unique TCR beta chains included roughly 11 million shared by two or more donors. Sequencing was performed with immunoSEQ multiplex PCR; in TCRdb, only in-frame clones are kept and a portion is missing. Clone size and V and J calls were adopted from that table, with D and trimming inferred from the DNA. The sample consists of 90,000 to 140,000 clones, around 80% of them appearing once. Overall study findings and caveats: In a later analysis, HLA-associated beta chains showed higher expansion and lower generation probabilities than comparable chains. For TCR beta chains, V- and J-gene trimming was later linked to a missense DCLRE1C variant.

Trimming stripped 5 bases from V and 2 bases from J, with 4 bases between. This CDR3 region has 11 residues. Germline CDR1 and CDR2: MDHEN and SYDVKM. The V call is TRBV28, the J call TRBJ2-7, with unresolved D. Sequencing was performed on PBMCs. The origin of this receptor is a male donor in good health and CMV-seronegative. The CDR3 region is CASSLTYEQYF. DNA for the CDR3: TGTGCCAGCAGTCTAACCTACGAGCAGTACTTC. Filled out from reference TRBV28 and TRBJ2-7, the complete variable domain reads DVKVTQSSRYLVKRTGEKVFLECVQDMDHENMFWYRQDPGLGLRLIYFSYDVKMKEKGDIPEGYSVSREKKERFSLILESASTNQTSMYLCASSLTYEQYFGPGTRLTVT.